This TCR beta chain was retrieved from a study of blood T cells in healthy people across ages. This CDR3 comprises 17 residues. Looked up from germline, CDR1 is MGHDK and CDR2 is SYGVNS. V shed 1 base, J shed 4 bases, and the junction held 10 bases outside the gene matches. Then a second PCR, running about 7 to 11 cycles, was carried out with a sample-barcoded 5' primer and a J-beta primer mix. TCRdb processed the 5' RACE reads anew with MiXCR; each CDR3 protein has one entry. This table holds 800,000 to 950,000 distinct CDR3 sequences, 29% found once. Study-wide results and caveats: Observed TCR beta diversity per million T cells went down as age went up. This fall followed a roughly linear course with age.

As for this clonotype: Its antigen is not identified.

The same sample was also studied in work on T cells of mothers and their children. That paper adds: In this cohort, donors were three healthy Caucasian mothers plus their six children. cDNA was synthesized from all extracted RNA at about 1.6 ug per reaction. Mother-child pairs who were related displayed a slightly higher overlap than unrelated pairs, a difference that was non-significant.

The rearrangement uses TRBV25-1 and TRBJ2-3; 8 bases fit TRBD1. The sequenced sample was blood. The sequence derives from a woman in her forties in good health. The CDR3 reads CASSESPGQGESDTQYF. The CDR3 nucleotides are TGTGCCAGCAGTGAATCCCCCGGACAGGGTGAATCAGATACGCAGTATTTT.